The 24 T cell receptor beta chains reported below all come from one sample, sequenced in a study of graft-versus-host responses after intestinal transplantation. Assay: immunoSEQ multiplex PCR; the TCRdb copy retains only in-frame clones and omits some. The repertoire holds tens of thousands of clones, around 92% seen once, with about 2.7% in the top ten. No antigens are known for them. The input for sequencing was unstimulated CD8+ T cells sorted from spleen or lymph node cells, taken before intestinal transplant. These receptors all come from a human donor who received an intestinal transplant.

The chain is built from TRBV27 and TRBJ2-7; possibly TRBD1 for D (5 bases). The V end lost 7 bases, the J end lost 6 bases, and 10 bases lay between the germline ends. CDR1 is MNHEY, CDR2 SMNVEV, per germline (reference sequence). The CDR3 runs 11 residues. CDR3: CASKWGLEQYF. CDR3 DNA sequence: TGTGCCAGCAAGTGGGGCCTCGAGCAGTACTTC.

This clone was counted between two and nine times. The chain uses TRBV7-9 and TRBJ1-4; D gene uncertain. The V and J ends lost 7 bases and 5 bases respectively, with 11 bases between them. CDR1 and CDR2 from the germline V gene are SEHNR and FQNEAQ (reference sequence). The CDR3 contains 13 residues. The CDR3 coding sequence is TGTGCCAGCACAGACATCCTGAATGAAAAACTGTTTTTT. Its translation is CASTDILNEKLFF.

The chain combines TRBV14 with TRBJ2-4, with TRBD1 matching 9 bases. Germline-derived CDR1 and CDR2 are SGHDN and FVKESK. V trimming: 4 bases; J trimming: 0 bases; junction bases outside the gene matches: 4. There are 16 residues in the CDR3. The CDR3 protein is CASSRGTGLAKNIQYF. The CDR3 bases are TGTGCCAGCAGCCGAGGGACAGGGCTAGCCAAAAACATTCAGTACTTC.

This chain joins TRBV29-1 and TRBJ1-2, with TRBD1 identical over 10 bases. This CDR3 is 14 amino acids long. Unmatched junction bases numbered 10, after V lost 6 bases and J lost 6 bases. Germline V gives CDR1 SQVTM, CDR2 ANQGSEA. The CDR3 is CSVADRGRGDGYTF. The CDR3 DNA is TGCAGCGTGGCAGACAGGGGGCGAGGTGATGGCTACACCTTC.

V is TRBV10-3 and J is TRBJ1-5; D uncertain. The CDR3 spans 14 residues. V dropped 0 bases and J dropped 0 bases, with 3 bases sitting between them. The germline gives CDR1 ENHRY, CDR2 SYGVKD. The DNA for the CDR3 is TGTGCCATCAGTGAGTCGTATAGCAATCAGCCCCAGCATTTT. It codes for CAISESYSNQPQHF.

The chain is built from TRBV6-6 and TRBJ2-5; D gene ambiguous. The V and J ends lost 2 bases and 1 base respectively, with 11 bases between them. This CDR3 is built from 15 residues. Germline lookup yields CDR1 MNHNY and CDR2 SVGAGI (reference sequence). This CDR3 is CASSYLPGSQETQYF. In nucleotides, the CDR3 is TGTGCCAGCAGTTACCTCCCCGGTAGCCAAGAGACCCAGTACTTC.

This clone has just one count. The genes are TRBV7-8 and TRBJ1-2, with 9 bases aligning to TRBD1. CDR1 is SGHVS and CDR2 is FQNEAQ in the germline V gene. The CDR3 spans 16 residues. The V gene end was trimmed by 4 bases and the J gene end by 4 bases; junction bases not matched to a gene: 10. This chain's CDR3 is CASSSVPGQGGYGYTF. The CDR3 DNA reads TGTGCCAGCAGCTCTGTACCGGGACAGGGTGGCTATGGCTACACCTTC. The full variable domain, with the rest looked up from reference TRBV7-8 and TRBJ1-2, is GAGVSQSPRYKVAKRGQDVALRCDPISGHVSLFWYQQALGQGPEFLTYFQNEAQLDKSGLPSDRFFAERPEGSVSTLKIQRTQQEDSAVYLCASSSVPGQGGYGYTFGSGTRLTVV.

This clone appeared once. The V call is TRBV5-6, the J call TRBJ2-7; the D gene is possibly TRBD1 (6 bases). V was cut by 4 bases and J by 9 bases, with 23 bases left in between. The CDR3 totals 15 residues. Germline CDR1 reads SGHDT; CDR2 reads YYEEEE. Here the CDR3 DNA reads TGTGCCAGCAGCCCGTTCACTGGGGGCAGTTGGCGGCAGTACTTC. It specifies CASSPFTGGSWRQYF.

The CDR3 loop is CASSSGTGIHGYTF. The CDR3 DNA sequence: TGTGCCAGCAGTTCGGGGACAGGGATCCATGGCTACACCTTC. This sequence joins TRBV28 and TRBJ1-2; the match to TRBD1 covers 9 bases. This CDR3 has 14 amino acids. Losses at the gene ends were 4 bases for V and 6 bases for J; bases not matched to a gene: 6. Per germline, CDR1 MDHEN and CDR2 SYDVKM.

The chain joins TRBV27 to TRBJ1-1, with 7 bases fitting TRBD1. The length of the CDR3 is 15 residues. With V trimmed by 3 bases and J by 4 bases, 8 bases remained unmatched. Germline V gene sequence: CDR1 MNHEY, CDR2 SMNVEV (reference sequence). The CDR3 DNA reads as TGTGCCAGCAGTTTGACAGGGCTCCTGAGCACTGAAGCTTTCTTT. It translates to CASSLTGLLSTEAFF.

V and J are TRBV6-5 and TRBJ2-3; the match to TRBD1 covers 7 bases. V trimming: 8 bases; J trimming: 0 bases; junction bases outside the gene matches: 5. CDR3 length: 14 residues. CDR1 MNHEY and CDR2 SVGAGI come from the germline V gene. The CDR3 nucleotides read TGTGCCAGCGGGTACAGGGGCAGCACAGATACGCAGTATTTT. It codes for CASGYRGSTDTQYF.

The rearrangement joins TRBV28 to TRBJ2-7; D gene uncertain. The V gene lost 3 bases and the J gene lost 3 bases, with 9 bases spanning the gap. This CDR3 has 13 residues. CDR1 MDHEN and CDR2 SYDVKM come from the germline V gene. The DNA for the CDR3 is TGTGCCAGCAGTTTTCCGGAGCACTACGAGCAGTACTTC. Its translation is CASSFPEHYEQYF.

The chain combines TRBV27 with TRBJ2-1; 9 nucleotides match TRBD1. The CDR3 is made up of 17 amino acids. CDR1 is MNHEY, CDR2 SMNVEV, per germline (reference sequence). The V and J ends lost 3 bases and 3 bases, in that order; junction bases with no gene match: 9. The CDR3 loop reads CASSLGQGLLNYNEQFF. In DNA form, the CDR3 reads TGTGCCAGCAGTTTGGGACAGGGCCTACTAAACTACAATGAGCAGTTCTTC.

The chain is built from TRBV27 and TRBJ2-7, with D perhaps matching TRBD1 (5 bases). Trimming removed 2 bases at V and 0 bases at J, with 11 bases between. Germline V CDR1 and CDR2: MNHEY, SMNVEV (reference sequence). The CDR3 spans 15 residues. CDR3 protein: CASSLRGQSSYEQYF. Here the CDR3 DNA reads TGTGCCAGCAGTTTAAGGGGCCAAAGCTCCTACGAGCAGTACTTC.

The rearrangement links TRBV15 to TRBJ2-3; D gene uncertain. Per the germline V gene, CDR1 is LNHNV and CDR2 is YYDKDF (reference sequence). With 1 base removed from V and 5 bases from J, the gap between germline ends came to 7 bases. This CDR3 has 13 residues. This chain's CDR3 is CATSRVPLDTQYF. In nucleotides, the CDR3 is TGTGCCACCAGCAGAGTCCCCTTAGATACGCAGTATTTT.

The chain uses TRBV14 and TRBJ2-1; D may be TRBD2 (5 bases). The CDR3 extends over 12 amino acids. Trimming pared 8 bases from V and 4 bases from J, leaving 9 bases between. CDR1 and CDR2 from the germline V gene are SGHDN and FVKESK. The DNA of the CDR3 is TGTGCCAGCGGCAGGACTTACAATGAGCAGTTCTTC. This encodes CASGRTYNEQFF.

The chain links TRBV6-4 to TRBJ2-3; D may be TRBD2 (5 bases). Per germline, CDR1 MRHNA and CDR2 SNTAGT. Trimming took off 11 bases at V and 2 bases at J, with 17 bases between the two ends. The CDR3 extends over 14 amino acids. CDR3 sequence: CASKPDSDTDTQYF. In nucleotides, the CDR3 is TGTGCCTCAAAACCGGACTCCGACACAGATACGCAGTATTTT.

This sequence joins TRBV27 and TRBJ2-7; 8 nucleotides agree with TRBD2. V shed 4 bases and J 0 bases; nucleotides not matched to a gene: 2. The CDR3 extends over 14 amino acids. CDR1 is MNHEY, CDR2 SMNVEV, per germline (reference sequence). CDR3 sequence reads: CASSSTSASYEQYF. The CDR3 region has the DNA TGTGCCAGCAGTTCGACTAGCGCCTCCTACGAGCAGTACTTC.

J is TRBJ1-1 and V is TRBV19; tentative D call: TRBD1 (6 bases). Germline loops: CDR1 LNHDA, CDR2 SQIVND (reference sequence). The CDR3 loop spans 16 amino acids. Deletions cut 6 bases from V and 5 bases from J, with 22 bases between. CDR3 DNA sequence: TGTGCCAGTAGCCAACCCCCACGGGGAAGGGGGACTGAAGCTTTCTTT. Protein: CASSQPPRGRGTEAFF.

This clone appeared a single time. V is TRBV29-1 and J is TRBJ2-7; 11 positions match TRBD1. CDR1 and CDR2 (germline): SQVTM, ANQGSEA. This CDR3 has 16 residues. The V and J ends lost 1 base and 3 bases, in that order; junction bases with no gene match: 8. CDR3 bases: TGCAGCGTTGAAGGGCTTGGGACAGGGGGAGTCTACGAGCAGTACTTC. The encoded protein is CSVEGLGTGGVYEQYF.

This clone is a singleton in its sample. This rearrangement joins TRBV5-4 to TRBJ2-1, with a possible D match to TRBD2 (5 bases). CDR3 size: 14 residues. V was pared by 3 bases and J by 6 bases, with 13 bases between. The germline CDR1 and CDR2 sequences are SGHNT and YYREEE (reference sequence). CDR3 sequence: CASSSGSGPNEQFF. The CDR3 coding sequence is TGTGCCAGCAGCTCGGGGTCCGGGCCCAATGAGCAGTTCTTC.

The CDR3 loop is CASSIVPSTDTQYF. Written as DNA, the CDR3 is TGTGCCAGTAGTATCGTCCCTAGCACAGATACGCAGTATTTT. This chain connects TRBV19 to TRBJ2-3; D is undetermined. Germline lookup yields CDR1 LNHDA and CDR2 SQIVND (reference sequence). The CDR3 is made up of 14 amino acids. The V end lost 3 bases, the J end lost 0 bases, and 7 bases lay between the germline ends.

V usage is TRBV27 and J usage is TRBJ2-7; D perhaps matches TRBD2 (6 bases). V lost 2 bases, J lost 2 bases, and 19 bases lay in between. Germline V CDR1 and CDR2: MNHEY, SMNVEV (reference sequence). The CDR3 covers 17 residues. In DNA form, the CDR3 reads TGTGCCAGCAGTTTAGGGGTACCTGCGGGGTCGCCCTACGAGCAGTACTTC. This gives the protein CASSLGVPAGSPYEQYF.

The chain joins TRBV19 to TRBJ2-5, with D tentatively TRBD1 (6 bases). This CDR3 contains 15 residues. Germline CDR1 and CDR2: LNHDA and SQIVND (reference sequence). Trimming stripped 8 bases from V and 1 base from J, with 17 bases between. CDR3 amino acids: CASAPRQAFQETQYF. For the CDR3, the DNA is TGTGCCAGTGCGCCCAGACAGGCATTCCAAGAGACCCAGTACTTC.